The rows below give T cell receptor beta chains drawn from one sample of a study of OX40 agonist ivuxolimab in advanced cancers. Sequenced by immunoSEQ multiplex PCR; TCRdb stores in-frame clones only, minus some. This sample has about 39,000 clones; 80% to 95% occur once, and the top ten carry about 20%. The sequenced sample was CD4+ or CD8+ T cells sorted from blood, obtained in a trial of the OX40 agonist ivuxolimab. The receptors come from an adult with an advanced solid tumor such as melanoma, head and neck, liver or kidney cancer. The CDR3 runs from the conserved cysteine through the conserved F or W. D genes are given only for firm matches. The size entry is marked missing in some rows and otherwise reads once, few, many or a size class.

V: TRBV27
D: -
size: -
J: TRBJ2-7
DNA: TGTGCCAGCAGAAACTCCTACGAGCAGTACTTC
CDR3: CASRNSYEQYF

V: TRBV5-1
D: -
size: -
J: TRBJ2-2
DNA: TGCGCCAGCAGTGCTGCCTGGGAATCCACCGGGGAGCTGTTTTTT
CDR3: CASSAAWESTGELFF

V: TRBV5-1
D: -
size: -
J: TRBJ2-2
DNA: TGCGCCAGCAGCTTGGATCTGGGACCCGGGGAGCTGTTTTTT
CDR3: CASSLDLGPGELFF

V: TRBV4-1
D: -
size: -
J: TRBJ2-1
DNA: TGCGCCAGCAGCCAGAGGGAATTCTCCTACAATGAGCAGTTCTTC
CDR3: CASSQREFSYNEQFF

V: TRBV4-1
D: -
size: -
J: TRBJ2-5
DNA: TGCGCCAGCAGCCAATATGCGGGATCAGAGACCCAGTACTTC
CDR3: CASSQYAGSETQYF

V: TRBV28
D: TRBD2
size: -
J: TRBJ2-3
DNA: TGTGCCAGCAGTTCGATCACTATTCGGGGGGAGTCTAGCACAGATACGCAGTATTTT
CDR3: CASSSITIRGESSTDTQYF

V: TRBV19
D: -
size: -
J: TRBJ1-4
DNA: TGTGCCAGTAGTATAGATCTAGGGCGACTCGGCGGTGAAAAACTGTTTTTT
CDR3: CASSIDLGRLGGEKLFF

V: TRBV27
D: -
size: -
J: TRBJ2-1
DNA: TGTGCCAGCAGTTTTGCCGCGCAGGCGTACAATGAGCAGTTCTTC
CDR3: CASSFAAQAYNEQFF

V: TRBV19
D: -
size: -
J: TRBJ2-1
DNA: TGTGCCAGTAAATTCGGAAAGGACAATGAGCAGTTCTTC
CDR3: CASKFGKDNEQFF

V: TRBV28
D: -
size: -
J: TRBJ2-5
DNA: TGTGCCAGCAGTACCGGGACGGGGTACCAAGAGACCCAGTACTTC
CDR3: CASSTGTGYQETQYF

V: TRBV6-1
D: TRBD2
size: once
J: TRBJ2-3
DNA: TGTGCCAGCAGTGAAGCGAAGGGAGGGCTCACAGATACGCAGTATTTT
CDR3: CASSEAKGGLTDTQYF

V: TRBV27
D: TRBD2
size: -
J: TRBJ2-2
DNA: TGTGCCAGCAGTTTATATGAGGGGACTATGAACACCGGGGAGCTGTTTTTT
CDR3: CASSLYEGTMNTGELFF

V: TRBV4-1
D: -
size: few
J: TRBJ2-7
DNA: TGCGCCAGCAGCCAAGATCGGGTCAGGGACTACGAGCAGTACTTC
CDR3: CASSQDRVRDYEQYF

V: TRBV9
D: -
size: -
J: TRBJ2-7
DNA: TGTGCCAGCAGCCCTGGGCCAGATTCCTACGAGCAGTACTTC
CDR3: CASSPGPDSYEQYF

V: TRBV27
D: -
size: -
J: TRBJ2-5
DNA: TGTGCCAGCAGTCCGACTCCTAGCCTCCAAGAGACCCAGTACTTC
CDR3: CASSPTPSLQETQYF

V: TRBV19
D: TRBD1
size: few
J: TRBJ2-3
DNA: TGTGCCAGTAGTATAGCCCCGGGACAGGGATCAGATACGCAGTATTTT
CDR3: CASSIAPGQGSDTQYF

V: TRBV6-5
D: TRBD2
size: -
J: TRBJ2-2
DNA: TGTGCCAGCAGTTACTCGGCCGGGAGGACCGGGGAGCTGTTTTTT
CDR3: CASSYSAGRTGELFF

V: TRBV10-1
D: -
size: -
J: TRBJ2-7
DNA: TGCGCCAGCGGAGTAAACAGGGATATGGGAAAAACCCCTTACGAGCAGTACTTC
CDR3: CASGVNRDMGKTPYEQYF

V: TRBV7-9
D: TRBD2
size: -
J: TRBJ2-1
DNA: TGTGCCAGCGGTAGCGGGTACAATGAGCAGTTCTTC
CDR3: CASGSGYNEQFF

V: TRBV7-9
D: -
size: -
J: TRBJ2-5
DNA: TGTGCCAGCAGCTTAACGTACGGGCGCCGGGAAGAGACCCAGTACTTC
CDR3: CASSLTYGRREETQYF

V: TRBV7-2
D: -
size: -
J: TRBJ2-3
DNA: TGTGCCAGCAGCCCGCGGGGCACAGATACGCAGTATTTT
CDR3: CASSPRGTDTQYF

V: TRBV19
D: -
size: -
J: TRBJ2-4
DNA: TGTGCCAGTAGTATAGTTTCCGCGGCAGGAGACAGGTACTTC
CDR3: CASSIVSAAGDRYF

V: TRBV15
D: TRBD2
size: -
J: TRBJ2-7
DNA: TGTGCCACCAGCAGAGATCCTAGCGGGAGTACGTTTGACGAGCAGTACTTC
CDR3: CATSRDPSGSTFDEQYF

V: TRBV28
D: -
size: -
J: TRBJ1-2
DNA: TGTGCCAGCCGCTTTTCGTATGGCTACACCTTC
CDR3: CASRFSYGYTF

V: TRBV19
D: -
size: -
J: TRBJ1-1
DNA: TGTGCCAGTAGTATAGGGGCAGGGTCAATGAACACTGAAGCTTTCTTT
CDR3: CASSIGAGSMNTEAFF

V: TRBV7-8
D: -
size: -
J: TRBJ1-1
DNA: TGTGCCAGCAGCCCAGATCCAGGGAACACTGAAGCTTTCTTT
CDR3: CASSPDPGNTEAFF

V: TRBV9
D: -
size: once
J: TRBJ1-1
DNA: TGTGCCAGCAGCGTAGACCCCAGGACAGTACGTCACACTGAAGCTTTCTTT
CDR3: CASSVDPRTVRHTEAFF

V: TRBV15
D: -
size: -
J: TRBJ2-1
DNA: TGTGCCACCAGCACCCCCCGGGACTTAACCCCCAATGAGCAGTTCTTC
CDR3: CATSTPRDLTPNEQFF

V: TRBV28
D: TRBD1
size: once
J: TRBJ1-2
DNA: TGTGCCAGCAGTCGCCCGGGACAGGTGAACTATGGCTACACCTTC
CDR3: CASSRPGQVNYGYTF

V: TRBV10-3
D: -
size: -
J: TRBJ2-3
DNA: TGTGCCATCAGTGAGACCGTGGATACGCAGTATTTT
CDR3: CAISETVDTQYF

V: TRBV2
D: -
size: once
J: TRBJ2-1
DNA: TGTGCCAGCCGGGACACCCAGTACAATGAGCAGTTCTTC
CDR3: CASRDTQYNEQFF

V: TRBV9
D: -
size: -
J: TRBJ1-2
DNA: TGTGCCAGCAGCGAGCGGGACACCCCCTCGGCTGGCTACACCTTC
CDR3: CASSERDTPSAGYTF

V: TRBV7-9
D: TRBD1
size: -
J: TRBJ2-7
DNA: TGTGCCAGCAGCCGTATGACAGGGGGCTCCGAGCAGTACTTC
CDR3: CASSRMTGGSEQYF

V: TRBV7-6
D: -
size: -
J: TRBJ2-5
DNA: TGTGCCAGCAGGCCGATTGAAGAGACCCAGTACTTC
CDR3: CASRPIEETQYF

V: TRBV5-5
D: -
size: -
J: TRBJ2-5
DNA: TGTGCCAGCAGCTTGAGGGACTCAAACCGAGAGACCCAGTACTTC
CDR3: CASSLRDSNRETQYF

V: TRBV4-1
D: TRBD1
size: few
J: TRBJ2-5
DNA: TGCGCCAGCAGCCGCCCGACAGGGGGCGATGAGACCCAGTACTTC
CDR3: CASSRPTGGDETQYF

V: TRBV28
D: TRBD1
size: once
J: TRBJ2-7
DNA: TGTGCCAGCAGTCTACCGGGACAGGGGCACCCCTACGAGCAGTACTTC
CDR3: CASSLPGQGHPYEQYF

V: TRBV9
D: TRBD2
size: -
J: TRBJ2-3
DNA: TGTGCCAGCAGCCTCGGACTAGCGGGATGGACAGATACGCAGTATTTT
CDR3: CASSLGLAGWTDTQYF

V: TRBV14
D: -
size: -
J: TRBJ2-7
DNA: TGTGCCAGCAGCCCCGGTTACGGGCCCTCCTACGAGCAGTACTTC
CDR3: CASSPGYGPSYEQYF

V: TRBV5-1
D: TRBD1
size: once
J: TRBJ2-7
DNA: TGCGCCAGCAGTCCCGGGACAGGGATTAGTGAGCAGTACTTC
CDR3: CASSPGTGISEQYF

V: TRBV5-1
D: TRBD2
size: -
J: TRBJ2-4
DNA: TGCGCCAGCAGCCCGATAGCGGGAGCAACCAAAAACATTCAGTACTTC
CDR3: CASSPIAGATKNIQYF

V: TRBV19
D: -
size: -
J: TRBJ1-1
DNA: TGTGCCAGTAGTTGGCGTCACCAGGGTGGCACTGAAGCTTTCTTT
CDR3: CASSWRHQGGTEAFF

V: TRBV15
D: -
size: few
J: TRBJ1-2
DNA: TGTGCCACCAGCAGAGATCGGGCAGGGACCAATGGCTACACCTTC
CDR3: CATSRDRAGTNGYTF

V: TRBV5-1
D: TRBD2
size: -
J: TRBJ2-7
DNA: TGCGCCAGCAGCAAACTAGCGGAAAGCTCCTACGAGCAGTACTTC
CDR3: CASSKLAESSYEQYF

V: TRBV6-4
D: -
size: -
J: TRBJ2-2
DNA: TGTGCCAGCAGTGACTCGGGGGGATCCGGGGAGCTGTTTTTT
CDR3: CASSDSGGSGELFF

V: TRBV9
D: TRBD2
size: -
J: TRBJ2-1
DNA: TGTGCCAGCAGCGACCAGCGGGAGGGGGTGAGAATCTCCTACAATGAGCAGTTCTTC
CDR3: CASSDQREGVRISYNEQFF

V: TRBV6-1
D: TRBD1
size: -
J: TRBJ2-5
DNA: TGTGCCAGCGGGACAGTACAAGAGACCCAGTACTTC
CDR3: CASGTVQETQYF

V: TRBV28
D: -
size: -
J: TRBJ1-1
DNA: TGTGCCAGCAGTCCCAATAGATGGAACACTGAAGCTTTCTTT
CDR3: CASSPNRWNTEAFF

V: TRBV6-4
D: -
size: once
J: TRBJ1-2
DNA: TGTGCCAGCAGTCCGGACGGGTCCTATGGCTACACCTTC
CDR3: CASSPDGSYGYTF